Presented here are 16 T cell receptor beta chains from one specimen sequenced in a study of T cell repertoires and Cas9 in healthy adults listed by TCRdb under 2018. Libraries were constructed by the immunoSEQ multiplex PCR assay. TCRdb carries this immuneACCESS record with in-frame sequences only. Its versions omit some clonotypes, under half of them owing to an unresolved V gene in the studies checked, with the rest unexplained. The sample table holds tens of thousands of clones, of which less than 95% were seen once. The biggest ten clones account for under 2% of the sample. Sequenced: CD4+ effector T cells (CD127+, CD25-, CD137-, CD154-) from PBMCs; culture status not recorded. These receptors came from a human donor in good health.

J is TRBJ2-5 and V is TRBV2; 7 bases line up with TRBD1. Germline CDR1 and CDR2: SNHLY and FYNNEI. With V trimmed by 4 bases and J by 1 base, 0 bases remained unmatched. The CDR3 has 13 residues. The CDR3 coding sequence is TGTGCCAGCAGTGGGGACAGCCAAGAGACCCAGTACTTC. Its protein product is CASSGDSQETQYF.

V usage is TRBV11-2 and J usage is TRBJ1-2; the D gene is possibly TRBD1 (6 bases). This CDR3 comprises 15 residues. The V end was cut by 5 bases, the J end by 5 bases, with 18 bases between. From germline, CDR1 is SGHAT and CDR2 FQNNGV. The CDR3 sequence is CASSRRTETEYGYTF. As DNA, the CDR3 is TGTGCCAGCAGCCGACGGACAGAAACGGAATATGGCTACACCTTC.

This chain joins TRBV6-6 and TRBJ2-7; 11 nucleotides align to TRBD1. V gave up 8 bases and J gave up 7 bases; unmatched junction bases: 7. There are 13 residues in the CDR3. Germline-derived CDR1 and CDR2 are MNHNY and SVGAGI (reference sequence). CDR3 nucleotides: TGTGCCAGCGGGGACAGGGGGGGCGGAGAGCAGTACTTC. This codes for CASGDRGGGEQYF.

The chain has TRBV27 and TRBJ1-4, with D uncertain. The germline V and J ends were trimmed by 1 base and 7 bases, with 13 bases remaining between them. The CDR3 consists of 15 residues. The germline V gene encodes CDR1 MNHEY and CDR2 SMNVEV (reference sequence). In DNA, the CDR3 is TGTGCCAGCAGTTTATTGGCGGCAGTGGGTGAAAAACTGTTTTTT. Protein product: CASSLLAAVGEKLFF.

The rearrangement joins TRBV14 to TRBJ2-7; D is ambiguous. CDR1 and CDR2 from the germline V gene are SGHDN and FVKESK. V was pared by 3 bases and J by 12 bases, with 18 bases between. This CDR3 has 13 residues. Here the CDR3 DNA reads TGTGCCAGCAGCCAGTCGAGCAGGCGAACGCGGTACTTC. Translation: CASSQSSRRTRYF.

This clone has only one observation. The chain has TRBV11-1 and TRBJ2-1, with D maybe TRBD2 (6 bases). CDR1 is SGHAT, CDR2 FQDESV, per germline (reference sequence). The CDR3 has 16 amino acids. Trimming cost V 2 bases and J 0 bases, with 11 bases left between them. DNA for the CDR3: TGTGCCAGCAGCTTATTGGCGGGAAGCTCCTACAATGAGCAGTTCTTC. This encodes CASSLLAGSSYNEQFF.

The genes are TRBV7-8 and TRBJ1-2; D not resolved. This CDR3 spans 15 amino acids. CDR1 is SGHVS and CDR2 is FQNEAQ in the germline V gene. V lost 5 bases and J 8 bases, leaving 21 bases between the germline ends. The CDR3 DNA reads as TGTGCCAGCAGCCTCGCATCTTACGGGAACCGGGGCTACACCTTC. It encodes CASSLASYGNRGYTF. Based on the CDR3 plus reference TRBV7-8 and TRBJ1-2, the full variable domain is GAGVSQSPRYKVAKRGQDVALRCDPISGHVSLFWYQQALGQGPEFLTYFQNEAQLDKSGLPSDRFFAERPEGSVSTLKIQRTQQEDSAVYLCASSLASYGNRGYTFGSGTRLTVV.

The chain employs TRBV19 and TRBJ1-2; weak D call: TRBD1 (6 bases). V was pared by 4 bases and J by 4 bases, with 16 bases between. Germline CDR1 reads LNHDA; CDR2 reads SQIVND (reference sequence). This CDR3 spans 15 amino acids. CDR3 in DNA: TGTGCCAGTAGTAAGACAGGAGTACTATTCTATGGCTACACCTTC. Translated, it gives CASSKTGVLFYGYTF.

The chain has TRBV25-1 and TRBJ1-1, with 8 bases matching TRBD1. The V gene's germline CDR1 is MGHDK and CDR2 SYGVNS. Trimming at V came to 1 base and at J to 1 base, leaving 2 bases not matched to a gene. This CDR3 region has 15 residues. The CDR3 reads CASSESGQGNTEAFF. The CDR3 nucleotides are TGTGCCAGCAGTGAATCTGGACAGGGGAACACTGAAGCTTTCTTT.

The chain combines TRBV29-1 with TRBJ2-7; D is unclear. The CDR3 is made up of 12 amino acids. V dropped 7 bases and J dropped 6 bases, with 16 bases sitting between them. Germline CDR1 SQVTM, CDR2 ANQGSEA. The CDR3 nucleotides read TGCAGCGCCAAGGACCTAGTGGGCGAGCAGTACTTC. Protein product: CSAKDLVGEQYF.

The chain is built from TRBV5-1 and TRBJ2-2; 7 nucleotides match TRBD2. Germline CDR1 is SGHRS and CDR2 is YFSETQ. This CDR3 region has 15 residues. The ends lost 2 bases at V and 3 bases at J; junction bases unmatched: 4. CDR3 sequence: CASSFQGGDTGELFF. The CDR3 bases are TGCGCCAGCAGCTTCCAGGGAGGGGACACCGGGGAGCTGTTTTTT.

The V gene is TRBV6-1, the J gene TRBJ2-7; a possible D gene is TRBD2 (6 bases). The ends were cut back, 5 bases at V and 1 base at J, with 12 bases in the middle. The CDR3 runs 14 residues. Germline V gives CDR1 MNHNS, CDR2 SASEGT. The DNA of the CDR3 is TGTGCCAGCAGTCTCGGGACTCTTTCCTACGAGCAGTACTTC. Protein sequence: CASSLGTLSYEQYF.

The CDR3 sequence: CASSPRLGTPSRPFF. CDR3 nucleotide sequence: TGCGCCAGCAGCCCGAGGTTAGGGACCCCCAGTAGGCCTTTCTTT. The chain has TRBV5-1 and TRBJ1-1; TRBD1 might be the D (5 bases). CDR3 length equals 15 residues. CDR1 is SGHRS, CDR2 YFSETQ, per germline. Between the trimmed V and J ends, which lost 4 bases and 12 bases, there was a span of 25 bases.

The J gene is TRBJ1-1, the V gene TRBV19, with TRBD1 matching 9 bases. Losses at the gene ends were 5 bases for V and 2 bases for J; bases not matched to a gene: 6. Looked up from germline, CDR1 is LNHDA and CDR2 is SQIVND (reference sequence). The CDR3 has 15 amino acids. In DNA, the CDR3 is TGTGCCAGTAGTTGGCCGGGACAGGGAAACACTGAAGCTTTCTTT. It is translated as CASSWPGQGNTEAFF.

The chain uses TRBV29-1 and TRBJ2-2; 16 positions agree with TRBD2. V was pared by 8 bases and J by 4 bases, with 16 bases of the junction left unmatched. CDR3 length: 19 residues. The germline gives CDR1 SQVTM, CDR2 ANQGSEA. The CDR3: CSPERQLGLAGGRTGELFF. DNA of the CDR3: TGCAGCCCCGAACGACAGTTGGGACTAGCGGGAGGGCGCACCGGGGAGCTGTTTTTT.

A note on this clone: Other DNA sequences in the same sample also yield this CDR3. V gene TRBV30 combines with J gene TRBJ1-2; possibly TRBD1 for D (5 bases). V gave up 5 bases and J gave up 1 base, with 11 bases separating them. Germline V gene data show CDR1 as GTSNPN and CDR2 as SVGIG (reference sequence). The CDR3 has 13 amino acids. The CDR3 sequence: CAWARQINYGYTF. Written as DNA, the CDR3 is TGTGCCTGGGCCCGACAGATTAACTATGGCTACACCTTC.